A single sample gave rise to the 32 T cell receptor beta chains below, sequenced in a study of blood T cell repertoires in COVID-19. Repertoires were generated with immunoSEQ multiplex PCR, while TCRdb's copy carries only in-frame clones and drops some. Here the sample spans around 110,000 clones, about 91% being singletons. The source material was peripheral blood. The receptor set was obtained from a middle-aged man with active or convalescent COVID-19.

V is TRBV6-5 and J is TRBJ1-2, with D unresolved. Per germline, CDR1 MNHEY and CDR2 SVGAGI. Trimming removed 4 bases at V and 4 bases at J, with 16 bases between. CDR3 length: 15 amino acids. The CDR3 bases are TGTGCCAGCAGTTCATCTCCGGGGTACCTCTATGGCTACACCTTC. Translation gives CASSSSPGYLYGYTF.

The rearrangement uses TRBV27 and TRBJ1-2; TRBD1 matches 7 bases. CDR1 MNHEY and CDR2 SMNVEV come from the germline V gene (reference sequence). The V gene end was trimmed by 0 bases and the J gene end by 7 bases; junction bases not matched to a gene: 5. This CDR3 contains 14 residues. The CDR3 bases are TGTGCCAGCAGTTTATCGGAGGGGGCGCGTGGCTACACCTTC. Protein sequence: CASSLSEGARGYTF.

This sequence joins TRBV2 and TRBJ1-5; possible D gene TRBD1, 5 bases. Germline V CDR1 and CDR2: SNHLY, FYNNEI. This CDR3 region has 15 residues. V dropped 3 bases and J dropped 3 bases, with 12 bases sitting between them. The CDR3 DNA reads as TGTGCCAGCAGTGATCGGGGGGTCCCCAATCAGCCCCAGCATTTT. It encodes CASSDRGVPNQPQHF. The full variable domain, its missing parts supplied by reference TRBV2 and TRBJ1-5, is EPEVTQTPSHQVTQMGQEVILRCVPISNHLYFYWYRQILGQKVEFLVSFYNNEISEKSEIFDDQFSVERPDGSNFTLKIRSTKLEDSAMYFCASSDRGVPNQPQHFGDGTRLSIL.

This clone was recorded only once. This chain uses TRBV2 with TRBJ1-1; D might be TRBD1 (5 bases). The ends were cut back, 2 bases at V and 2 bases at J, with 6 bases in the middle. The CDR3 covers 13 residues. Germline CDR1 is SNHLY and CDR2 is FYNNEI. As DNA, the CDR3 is TGTGCCAGCAGTGAAACAGGTAACACTGAAGCTTTCTTT. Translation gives CASSETGNTEAFF.

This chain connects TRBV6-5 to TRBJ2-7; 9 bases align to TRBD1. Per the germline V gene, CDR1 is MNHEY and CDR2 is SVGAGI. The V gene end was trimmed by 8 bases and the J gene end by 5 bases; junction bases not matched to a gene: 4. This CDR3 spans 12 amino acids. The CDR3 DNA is TGTGCCAGCGGGACAGGGTTTAACGAGCAGTACTTC. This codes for CASGTGFNEQYF.

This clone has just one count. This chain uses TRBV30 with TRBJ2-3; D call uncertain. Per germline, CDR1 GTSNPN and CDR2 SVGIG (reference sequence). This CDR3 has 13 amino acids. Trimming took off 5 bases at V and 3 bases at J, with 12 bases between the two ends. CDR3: CAWARLRTDTQYF. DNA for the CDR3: TGTGCCTGGGCACGGTTGCGTACAGATACGCAGTATTTT.

The CDR3: CSVDFAAGETQYF. CDR3 DNA: TGCAGCGTTGACTTTGCAGCCGGGGAGACCCAGTACTTC. This sequence joins TRBV29-1 and TRBJ2-5, with D hard to call. Per the germline V gene, CDR1 is SQVTM and CDR2 is ANQGSEA. This CDR3 comprises 13 residues. Trimming pared 3 bases from V and 5 bases from J, leaving 13 bases between.

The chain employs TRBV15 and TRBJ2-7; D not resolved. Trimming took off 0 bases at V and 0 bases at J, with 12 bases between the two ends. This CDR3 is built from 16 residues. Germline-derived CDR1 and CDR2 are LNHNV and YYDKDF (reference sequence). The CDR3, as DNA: TGTGCCACCAGCAGAGATGTGGGCCAAAGCTCCTACGAGCAGTACTTC. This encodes CATSRDVGQSSYEQYF.

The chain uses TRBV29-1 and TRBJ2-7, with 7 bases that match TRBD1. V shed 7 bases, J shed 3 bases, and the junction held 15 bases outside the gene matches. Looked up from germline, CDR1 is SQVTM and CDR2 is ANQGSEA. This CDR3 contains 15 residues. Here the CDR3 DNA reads TGCAGCGCCACCGTCCGGGACAGAGCAAACTACGAGCAGTACTTC. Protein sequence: CSATVRDRANYEQYF.

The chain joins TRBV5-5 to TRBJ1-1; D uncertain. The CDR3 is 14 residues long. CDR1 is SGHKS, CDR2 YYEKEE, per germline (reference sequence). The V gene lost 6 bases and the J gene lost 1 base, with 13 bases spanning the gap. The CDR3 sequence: CASTIRFPNTEAFF. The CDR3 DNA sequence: TGTGCCAGCACTATCCGGTTTCCGAACACTGAAGCTTTCTTT. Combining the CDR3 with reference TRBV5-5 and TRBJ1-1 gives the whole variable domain DAGVTQSPTHLIKTRGQQVTLRCSPISGHKSVSWYQQVLGQGPQFIFQYYEKEERGRGNFPDRFSARQFPNYSSELNVNALLLGDSALYLCASTIRFPNTEAFFGQGTRLTVV.

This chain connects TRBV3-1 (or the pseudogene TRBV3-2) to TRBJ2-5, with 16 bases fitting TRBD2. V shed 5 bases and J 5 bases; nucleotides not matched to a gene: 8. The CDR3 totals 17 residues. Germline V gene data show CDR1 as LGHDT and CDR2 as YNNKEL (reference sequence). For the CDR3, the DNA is TGTGCCAGCAGCTGGGGACTAGCGGGAGGGCCAGGCGAGACCCAGTACTTC. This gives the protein CASSWGLAGGPGETQYF.

As DNA, the CDR3 is TGCGCCAGCAGCCCCGGACAGGGCTACACTGAAGCTTTCTTT. Protein product: CASSPGQGYTEAFF. The chain couples TRBV5-1 to TRBJ1-1, with 8 bases identical to TRBD1. V lost 4 bases and J lost 3; bases outside the gene matches: 5. Germline assignment: CDR1 SGHRS and CDR2 YFSETQ. The CDR3 spans 14 residues.

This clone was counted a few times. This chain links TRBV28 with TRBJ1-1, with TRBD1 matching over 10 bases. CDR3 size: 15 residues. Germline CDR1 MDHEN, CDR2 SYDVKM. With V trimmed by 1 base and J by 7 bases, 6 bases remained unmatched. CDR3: CASSLYGTGAGEAFF. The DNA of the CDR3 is TGTGCCAGCAGTTTATATGGGACAGGGGCGGGTGAAGCTTTCTTT.

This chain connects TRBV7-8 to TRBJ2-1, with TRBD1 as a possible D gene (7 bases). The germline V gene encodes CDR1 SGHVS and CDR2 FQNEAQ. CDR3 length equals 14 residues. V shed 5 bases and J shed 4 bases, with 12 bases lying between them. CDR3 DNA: TGTGCCAGCAGCCGCGGGACAGCTTACAATGAGCAGTTCTTC. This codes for CASSRGTAYNEQFF.

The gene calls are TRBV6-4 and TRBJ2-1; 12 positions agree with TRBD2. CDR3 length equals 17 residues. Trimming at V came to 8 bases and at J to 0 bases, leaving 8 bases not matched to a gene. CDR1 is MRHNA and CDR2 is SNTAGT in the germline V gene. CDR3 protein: CASGLAGTRSSYNEQFF. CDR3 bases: TGTGCCAGCGGACTAGCGGGGACTCGCAGCTCCTACAATGAGCAGTTCTTC.

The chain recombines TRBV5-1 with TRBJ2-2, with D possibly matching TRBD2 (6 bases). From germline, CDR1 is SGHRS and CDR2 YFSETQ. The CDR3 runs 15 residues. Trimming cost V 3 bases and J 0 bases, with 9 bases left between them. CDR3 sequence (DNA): TGCGCCAGCAGCTGGGGGACTTCGAACACCGGGGAGCTGTTTTTT. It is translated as CASSWGTSNTGELFF.

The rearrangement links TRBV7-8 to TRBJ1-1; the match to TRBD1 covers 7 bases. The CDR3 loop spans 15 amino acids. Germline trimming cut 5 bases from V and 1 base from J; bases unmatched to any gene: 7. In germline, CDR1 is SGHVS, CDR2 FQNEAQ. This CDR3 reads CASSGSGTENTEAFF. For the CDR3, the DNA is TGTGCCAGCAGCGGATCCGGGACAGAGAACACTGAAGCTTTCTTT.

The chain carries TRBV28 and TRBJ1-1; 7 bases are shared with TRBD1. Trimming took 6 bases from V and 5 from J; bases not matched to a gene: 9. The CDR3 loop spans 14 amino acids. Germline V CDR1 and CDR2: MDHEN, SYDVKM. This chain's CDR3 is CASSVNRGRTEAFF. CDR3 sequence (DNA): TGTGCCAGCAGCGTAAACAGGGGAAGGACTGAAGCTTTCTTT.

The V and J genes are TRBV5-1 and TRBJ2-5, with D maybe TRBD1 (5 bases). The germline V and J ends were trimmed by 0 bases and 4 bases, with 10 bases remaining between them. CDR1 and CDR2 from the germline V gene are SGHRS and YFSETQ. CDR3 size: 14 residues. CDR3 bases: TGCGCCAGCAGCTTGGGCTTTGACAGAGAGACCCAGTACTTC. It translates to CASSLGFDRETQYF.

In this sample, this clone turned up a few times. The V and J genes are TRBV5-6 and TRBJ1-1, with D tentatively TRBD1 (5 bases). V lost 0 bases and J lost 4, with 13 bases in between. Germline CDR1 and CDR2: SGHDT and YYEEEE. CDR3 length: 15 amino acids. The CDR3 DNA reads TGTGCCAGCAGCTTGGAAAGGGGTACCGGCACTGAAGCTTTCTTT. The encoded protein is CASSLERGTGTEAFF.

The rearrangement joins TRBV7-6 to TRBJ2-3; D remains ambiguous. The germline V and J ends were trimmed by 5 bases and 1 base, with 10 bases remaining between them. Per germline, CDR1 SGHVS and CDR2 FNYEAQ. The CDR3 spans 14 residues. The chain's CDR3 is CASSPLRGTDTQYF. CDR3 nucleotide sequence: TGTGCCAGCAGCCCCTTACGGGGCACAGATACGCAGTATTTT.

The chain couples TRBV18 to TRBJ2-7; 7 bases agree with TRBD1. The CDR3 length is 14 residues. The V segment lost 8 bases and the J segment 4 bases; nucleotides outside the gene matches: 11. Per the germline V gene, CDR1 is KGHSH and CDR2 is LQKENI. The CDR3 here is CASRGPEDRYEQYF. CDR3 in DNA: TGTGCCAGCAGGGGGCCGGAAGATAGATACGAGCAGTACTTC.

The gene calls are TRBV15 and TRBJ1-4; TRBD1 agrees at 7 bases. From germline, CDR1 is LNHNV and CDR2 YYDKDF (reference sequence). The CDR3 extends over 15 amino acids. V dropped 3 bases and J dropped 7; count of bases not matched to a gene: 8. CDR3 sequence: CATSRIQGLSEKLFF. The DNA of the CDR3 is TGTGCCACCAGCAGGATACAGGGGTTGAGTGAAAAACTGTTTTTT.

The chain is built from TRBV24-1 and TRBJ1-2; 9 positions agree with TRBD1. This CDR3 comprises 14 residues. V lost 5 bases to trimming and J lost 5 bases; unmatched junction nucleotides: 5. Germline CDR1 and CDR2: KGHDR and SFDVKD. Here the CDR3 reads CATSGRDREYGYTF. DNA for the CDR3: TGTGCCACCAGTGGCCGGGACAGGGAATATGGCTACACCTTC.

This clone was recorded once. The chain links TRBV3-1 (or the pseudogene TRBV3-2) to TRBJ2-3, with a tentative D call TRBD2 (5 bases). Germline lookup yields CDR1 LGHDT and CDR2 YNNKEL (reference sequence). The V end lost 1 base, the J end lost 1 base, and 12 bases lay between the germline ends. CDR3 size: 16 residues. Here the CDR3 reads CASSQVGASGTDTQYF. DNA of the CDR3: TGTGCCAGCAGCCAAGTGGGAGCGAGCGGCACAGATACGCAGTATTTT.

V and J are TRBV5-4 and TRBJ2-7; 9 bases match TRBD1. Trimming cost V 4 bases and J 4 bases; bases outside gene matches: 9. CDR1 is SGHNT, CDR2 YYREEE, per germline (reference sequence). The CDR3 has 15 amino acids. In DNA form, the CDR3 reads TGTGCCAGCAGCAGGACCGGGACAGGGATTTACGAGCAGTACTTC. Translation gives CASSRTGTGIYEQYF.

The CDR3 nucleotides are TGCAGCGTTCAATCGGGTGGCGAGCAGTTCTTC. Residues: CSVQSGGEQFF. The chain uses TRBV29-1 and TRBJ2-1; D is unresolved. V lost 5 bases and J 10 bases, leaving 12 bases between the germline ends. The CDR3 contains 11 residues. Germline loops: CDR1 SQVTM, CDR2 ANQGSEA.

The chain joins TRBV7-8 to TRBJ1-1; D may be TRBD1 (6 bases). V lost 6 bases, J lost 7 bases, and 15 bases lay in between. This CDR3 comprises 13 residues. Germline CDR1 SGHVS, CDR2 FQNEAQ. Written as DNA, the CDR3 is TGTGCCAGCAGAACTCCTACAGGGTTTGAAGCTTTCTTT. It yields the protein CASRTPTGFEAFF.

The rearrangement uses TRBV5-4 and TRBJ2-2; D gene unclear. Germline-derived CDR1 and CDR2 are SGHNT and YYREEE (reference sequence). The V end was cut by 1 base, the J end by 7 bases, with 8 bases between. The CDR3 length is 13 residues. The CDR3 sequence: CASSLISSGELFF. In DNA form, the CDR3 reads TGTGCCAGCAGCTTGATCTCCAGCGGGGAGCTGTTTTTT.

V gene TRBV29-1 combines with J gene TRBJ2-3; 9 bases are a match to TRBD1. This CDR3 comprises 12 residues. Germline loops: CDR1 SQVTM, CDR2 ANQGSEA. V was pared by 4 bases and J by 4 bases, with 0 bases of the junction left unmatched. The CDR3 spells CSVGDRADTQYF. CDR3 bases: TGCAGCGTTGGGGACAGGGCAGATACGCAGTATTTT.

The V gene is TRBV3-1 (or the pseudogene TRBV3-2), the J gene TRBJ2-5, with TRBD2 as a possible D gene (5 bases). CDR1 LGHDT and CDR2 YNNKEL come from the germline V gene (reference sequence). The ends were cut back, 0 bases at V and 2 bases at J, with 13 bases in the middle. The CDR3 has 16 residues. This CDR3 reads CASSQESWRAQETQYF. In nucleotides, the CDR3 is TGTGCCAGCAGCCAAGAATCCTGGCGGGCACAAGAGACCCAGTACTTC.

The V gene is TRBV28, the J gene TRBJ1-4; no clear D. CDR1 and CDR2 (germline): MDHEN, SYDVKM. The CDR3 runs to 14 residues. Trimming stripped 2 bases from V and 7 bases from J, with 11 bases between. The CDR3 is CASSLMNMVEKLFF. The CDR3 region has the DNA TGTGCCAGCAGTTTAATGAACATGGTTGAAAAACTGTTTTTT.